What follows are 16 T cell receptor beta chains derived from one specimen sequenced in a study of T cells in Graves' hyperthyroidism and ophthalmopathy. RNA transcripts gave rise to amplified TCR beta CDR3 regions. HTBI primers were the set used in a first-round RT-PCR of the TCR CDR3. TCRdb analysed the multiplex PCR reads with MiXCR anew, one entry per CDR3 protein. The sample includes over 250,000 distinct CDR3 sequences, 25% to 30% of them seen just once. Specimen: blood. The receptors shown here come from a man between 40 and 49 years old with Graves' hyperthyroidism that later progressed to Graves' ophthalmopathy.

The J gene is TRBJ1-5, the V gene TRBV20-1; no definite D call. CDR3 size: 17 residues. The ends were cut back, 1 base at V and 0 bases at J, with 16 bases in the middle. Germline V gene data show CDR1 as DFQATT and CDR2 as SNEGSKA (reference sequence). The CDR3 is CSARGPEWIFSNQPQHF. The CDR3 coding sequence is TGCAGTGCTAGAGGGCCAGAATGGATTTTTAGCAATCAGCCCCAGCATTTT.

At least ten counts were recorded for this clonotype. V is TRBV6-1 and J is TRBJ1-4, with TRBD1 identical over 10 bases. CDR3 length equals 13 residues. V was clipped by 6 bases and J by 8 bases; unmatched bases: 3. Germline V lookup: CDR1 MNHNS, CDR2 SASEGT. CDR3 nucleotides: TGTGCCAGCAGGGGACAGGGGAAAGAAAAACTGTTTTTT. It codes for CASRGQGKEKLFF.

In its sample, this clonotype was seen many times. The rearrangement uses TRBV4-1 and TRBJ2-7; D gene ambiguous. From germline, CDR1 is MGHRA and CDR2 YSYEKL. The length of the CDR3 is 17 residues. The V and J ends lost 1 base and 3 bases respectively, with 19 bases between them. Here the CDR3 DNA reads TGCGCCAGCAGCCAAGTTTGGGGTACGCGTAGGAGCTACGAGCAGTACTTC. Translation gives CASSQVWGTRRSYEQYF.

This clonotype showed up many times. J is TRBJ2-7 and V is TRBV11-2; no firm D call. With 1 base removed from V and 7 bases from J, the gap between germline ends came to 5 bases. The CDR3 runs to 11 residues. Germline V lookup: CDR1 SGHAT, CDR2 FQNNGV. This CDR3 is CASSLVQEQYF. The CDR3 coding sequence is TGTGCCAGCAGCTTAGTCCAAGAGCAGTACTTC.

The table lists this clonotype with many counts. This chain uses TRBV24-1 with TRBJ2-2; D assignment may be TRBD1 or TRBD2 (5 bases each). CDR3 size: 15 residues. The germline CDR1 and CDR2 sequences are KGHDR and SFDVKD. Trimming pared 5 bases from V and 0 bases from J, leaving 9 bases between. DNA of the CDR3: TGTGCCACCAGTGGAATGGGGGCGAACACCGGGGAGCTGTTTTTT. Protein sequence: CATSGMGANTGELFF.

This clonotype was seen many times. V is TRBV24-1 and J is TRBJ2-2; 7 positions agree with TRBD1. J gave up 7 bases and V 9 bases, and 4 bases lay outside the gene matches. Germline CDR1 is KGHDR and CDR2 is SFDVKD. The CDR3 has 12 amino acids. DNA for the CDR3: TGTGCCACCGGGACAGCGAACGGGGAGCTGTTTTTT. Encoded protein: CATGTANGELFF.

V usage is TRBV20-1 and J usage is TRBJ2-7; no definite D call. Germline CDR1 is DFQATT and CDR2 is SNEGSKA (reference sequence). The CDR3 runs 12 residues. V dropped 3 bases and J dropped 5 bases, with 11 bases sitting between them. The CDR3 DNA follows: TGCAGTGCTAGTTGTCAGAACGACGAGCAGTACTTC. Amino acid sequence: CSASCQNDEQYF.

This clonotype has a count of ten or more. The genes are TRBV14 and TRBJ1-1; a possible D gene is TRBD1 (5 bases). Germline CDR1 and CDR2: SGHDN and FVKESK. With 2 bases removed from V and 3 bases from J, the gap between germline ends came to 7 bases. The CDR3 length is 13 residues. The CDR3 nucleotides are TGTGCCAGCAGCCAAACGGGGGACACTGAAGCTTTCTTT. This sequence encodes CASSQTGDTEAFF.

In this sample, this clonotype turned up many times. The genes are TRBV9 and TRBJ1-2; D unresolved. V was shortened by 0 bases and J by 2 bases, with 8 bases between the two germline ends. The CDR3 consists of 14 residues. Germline V gene sequence: CDR1 SGDLS, CDR2 YYNGEE. The chain's CDR3 is CASSVVGENYGYTF. For the CDR3, the DNA is TGTGCCAGCAGCGTAGTTGGAGAAAACTATGGCTACACCTTC.

This clonotype has just a few counts. The DNA for the CDR3 is TGTGCCAGCTCCCTAAACAGGGGGCGAAACGAGCAGTACTTC. This sequence encodes CASSLNRGRNEQYF. V gene TRBV18 combines with J gene TRBJ2-7; 9 bases agree with TRBD1. The V and J ends lost 6 bases and 5 bases, in that order; junction bases with no gene match: 8. Germline loops: CDR1 KGHSH, CDR2 LQKENI. This CDR3 is built from 14 residues.

This clonotype occurred many times. The gene calls are TRBV6-5 and TRBJ2-2; D gene unclear. The CDR3 extends over 14 amino acids. Germline CDR1 MNHEY, CDR2 SVGAGI. V was clipped by 0 bases and J by 2 bases, with 4 bases between them. For the CDR3, the DNA is TGTGCCAGCAGTTACTCGCCTAACACCGGGGAGCTGTTTTTT. Translating it yields CASSYSPNTGELFF.

This clonotype was recorded a few times. Just one base apart from a much larger clone, this may be a read error. The rearrangement links TRBV6-5 to TRBJ2-5; 10 bases align to TRBD1. This CDR3 contains 15 residues. The germline gives CDR1 MNHEY, CDR2 SVGAGI. CDR3 loop: CASSSGDRGGETQCF. The CDR3 DNA sequence: TGTGCCAGCAGTTCCGGGGACAGGGGAGGAGAGACCCAGTGCTTC.

This clonotype has a count of ten or more. This chain connects TRBV12-3 or TRBV12-4 to TRBJ1-2, with D perhaps matching TRBD1 (5 bases). This CDR3 is built from 15 residues. V shed 2 bases and J shed 5 bases, with 15 bases lying between them. CDR3 amino acids: CASSLTIRVEYGYTF. The CDR3 DNA reads TGTGCCAGCAGTTTAACCATCAGGGTGGAGTATGGCTACACCTTC.

There are many counts of this clonotype. The chain employs TRBV12-3 or TRBV12-4 and TRBJ2-4; possible D gene TRBD2, 5 bases. The CDR3 is made up of 13 amino acids. The germline V and J ends were trimmed by 6 bases and 6 bases, with 12 bases remaining between them. The CDR3 loop reads CASRSDSVNIQYF. DNA for the CDR3: TGTGCCAGCAGGTCGGACTCGGTAAACATTCAGTACTTC.

Many counts were recorded for this clonotype. This chain connects TRBV11-2 to TRBJ2-7; tentative D call: TRBD2 (7 bases). The CDR3 has 17 residues. The germline gives CDR1 SGHAT, CDR2 FQNNGV. The V end was cut by 4 bases, the J end by 5 bases, with 24 bases between. The CDR3 DNA is TGTGCCAGCAGCTCTGGGGGACTCGTCGGGGGGCTCCACGAGCAGTACTTC. It translates to CASSSGGLVGGLHEQYF.

This clonotype was recorded once. The CDR3 reads CASSYATELSYEQYF. In DNA form, the CDR3 reads TGTGCCAGCAGTTACGCGACAGAACTATCCTACGAGCAGTACTTC. This sequence joins TRBV6-5 and TRBJ2-7, with D possibly matching TRBD1 (5 bases). Between the trimmed V and J ends, which lost 2 bases and 1 base, there was a span of 12 bases. The CDR3 has 15 residues. Germline CDR1 is MNHEY and CDR2 is SVGAGI.